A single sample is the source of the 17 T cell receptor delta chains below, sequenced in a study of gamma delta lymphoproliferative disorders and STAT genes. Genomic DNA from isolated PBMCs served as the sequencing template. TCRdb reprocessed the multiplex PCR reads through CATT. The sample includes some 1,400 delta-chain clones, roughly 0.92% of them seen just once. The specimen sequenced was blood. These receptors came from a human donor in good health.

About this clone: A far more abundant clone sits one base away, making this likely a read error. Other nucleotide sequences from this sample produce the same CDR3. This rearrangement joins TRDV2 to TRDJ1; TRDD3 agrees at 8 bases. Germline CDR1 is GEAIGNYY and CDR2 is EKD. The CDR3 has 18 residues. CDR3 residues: CACDTVGLLGANTDKLIF. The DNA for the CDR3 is TGTGCCTGTGACACCGTGGGGTTACTGGGGGCTAACACCGATAAACTCATCTTC.

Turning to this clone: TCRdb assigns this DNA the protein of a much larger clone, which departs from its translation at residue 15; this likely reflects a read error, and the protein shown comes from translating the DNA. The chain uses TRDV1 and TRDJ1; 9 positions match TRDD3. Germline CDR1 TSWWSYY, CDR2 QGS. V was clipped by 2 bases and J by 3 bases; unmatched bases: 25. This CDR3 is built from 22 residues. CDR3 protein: CALGEGVWGKYLGDARADKLIF. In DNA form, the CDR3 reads TGTGCTCTTGGGGAAGGAGTGTGGGGAAAGTATCTGGGGGATGCGCGGGCCGATAAACTCATCTTT.

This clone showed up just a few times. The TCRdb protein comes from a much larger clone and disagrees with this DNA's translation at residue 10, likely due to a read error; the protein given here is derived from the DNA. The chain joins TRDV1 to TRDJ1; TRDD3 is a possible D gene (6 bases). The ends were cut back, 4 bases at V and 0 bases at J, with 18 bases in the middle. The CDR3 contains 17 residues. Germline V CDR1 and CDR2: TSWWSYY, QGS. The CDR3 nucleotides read TGTGCTCTTGGGGTGACCTACACTGGGAGATACACCGATAAACTCATCTTT. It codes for CALGVTYTGRYTDKLIF.

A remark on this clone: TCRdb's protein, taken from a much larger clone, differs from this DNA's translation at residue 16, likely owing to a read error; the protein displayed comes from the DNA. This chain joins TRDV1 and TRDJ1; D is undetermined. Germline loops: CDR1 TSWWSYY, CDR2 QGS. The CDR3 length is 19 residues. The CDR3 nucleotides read TGTGCTCTTGGGCCTTACCTGTACGTTTTGGTTCCGTACACCGATAGACTCATCTTT. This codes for CALGPYLYVLVPYTDRLIF.

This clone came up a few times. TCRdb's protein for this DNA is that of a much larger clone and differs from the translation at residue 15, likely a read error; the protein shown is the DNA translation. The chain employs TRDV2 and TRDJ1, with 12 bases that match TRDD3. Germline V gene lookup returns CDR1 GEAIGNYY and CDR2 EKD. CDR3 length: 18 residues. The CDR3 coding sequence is TGTGCCTGTGACTCAGTCCATCTGGGGGATACGTTCACCGATATACTCATCTTT. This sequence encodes CACDSVHLGDTFTDILIF.

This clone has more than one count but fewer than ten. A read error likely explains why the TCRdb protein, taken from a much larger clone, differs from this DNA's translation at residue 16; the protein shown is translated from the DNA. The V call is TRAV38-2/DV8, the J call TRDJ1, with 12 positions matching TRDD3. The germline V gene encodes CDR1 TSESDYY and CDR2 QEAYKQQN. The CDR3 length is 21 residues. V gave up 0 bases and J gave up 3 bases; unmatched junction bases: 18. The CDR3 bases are TGTGCTTATAGGAGCGCAATACTGGGGGATACCTATACATGGTACGCCGATAAACTCATCTTT. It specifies CAYRSAILGDTYTWYADKLIF.

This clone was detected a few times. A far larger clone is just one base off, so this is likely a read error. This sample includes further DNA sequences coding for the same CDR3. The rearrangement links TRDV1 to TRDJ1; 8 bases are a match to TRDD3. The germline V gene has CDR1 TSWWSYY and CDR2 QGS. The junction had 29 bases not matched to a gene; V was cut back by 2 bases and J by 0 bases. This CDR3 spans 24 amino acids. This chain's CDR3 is CALGEYLVANFITGGPKYTDKLIF. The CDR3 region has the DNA TGTGCTCTTGGGGAATATTTGGTCGCCAATTTCATAACTGGGGGCCCAAAGTACACCGATAAACTCATCTTT.

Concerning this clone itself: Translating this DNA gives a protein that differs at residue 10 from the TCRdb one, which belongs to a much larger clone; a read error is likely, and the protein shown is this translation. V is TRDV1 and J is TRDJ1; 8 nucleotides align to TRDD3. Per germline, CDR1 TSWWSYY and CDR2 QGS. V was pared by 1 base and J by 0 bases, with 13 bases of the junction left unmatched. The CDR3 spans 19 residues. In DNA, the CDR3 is TGTGCTCTTGGGGAACAGCCCCTACTGAGGGATACGTACACCGATAAACTCATCTTT. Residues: CALGEQPLLRDTYTDKLIF.

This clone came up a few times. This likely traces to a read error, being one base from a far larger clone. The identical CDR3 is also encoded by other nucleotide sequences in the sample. The CDR3 region has the DNA TGTGCTTATAGGAGCGCAATACTGGGGGATACCTATACATGGTACACTGATAAACTCATCTTT. The encoded protein is CAYRSAILGDTYTWYTDKLIF. The chain couples TRAV38-2/DV8 to TRDJ1; TRDD3 matches 12 bases. The CDR3 has 21 residues. Germline assignment: CDR1 TSESDYY and CDR2 QEAYKQQN.

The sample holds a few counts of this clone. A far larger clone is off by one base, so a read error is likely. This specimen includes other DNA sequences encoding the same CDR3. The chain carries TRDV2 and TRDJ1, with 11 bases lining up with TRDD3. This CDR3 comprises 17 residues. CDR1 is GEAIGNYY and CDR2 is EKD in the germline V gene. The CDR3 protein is CACDTLRLGDNTDKLIF. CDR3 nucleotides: TGTGCCTGTGACACCCTACGACTGGGGGATAACACCGACAAACTCATCTTT.

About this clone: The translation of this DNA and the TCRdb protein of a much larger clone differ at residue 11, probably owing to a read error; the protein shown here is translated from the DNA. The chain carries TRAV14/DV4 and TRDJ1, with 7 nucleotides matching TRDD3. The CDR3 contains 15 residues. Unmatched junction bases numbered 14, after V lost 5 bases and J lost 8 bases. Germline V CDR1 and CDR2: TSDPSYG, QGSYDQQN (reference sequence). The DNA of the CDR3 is TGTGCAATGAGATTGTCCTCCTGGGGGTTAGAAAAACTCATCTTT. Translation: CAMRLSSWGLEKLIF.

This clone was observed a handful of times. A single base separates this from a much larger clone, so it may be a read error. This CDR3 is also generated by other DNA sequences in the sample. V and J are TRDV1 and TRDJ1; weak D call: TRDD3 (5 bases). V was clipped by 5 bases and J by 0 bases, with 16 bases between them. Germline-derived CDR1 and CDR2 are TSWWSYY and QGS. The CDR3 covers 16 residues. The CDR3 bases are TGTGCTCTTGGGACTACGGGGGGGTCCTACACCGATAAACTCATCTTT. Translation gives CALGTTGGSYTDKLIF.

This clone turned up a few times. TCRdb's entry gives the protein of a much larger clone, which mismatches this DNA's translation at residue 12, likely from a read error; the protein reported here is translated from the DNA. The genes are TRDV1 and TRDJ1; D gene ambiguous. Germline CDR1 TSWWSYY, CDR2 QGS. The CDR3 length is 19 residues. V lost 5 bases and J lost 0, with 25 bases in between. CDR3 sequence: CALGPYLYVLVLYTDKLIF. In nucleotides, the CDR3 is TGTGCTCTTGGGCCTTACCTGTACGTTTTGGTTCTGTACACCGATAAACTCATCTTT.

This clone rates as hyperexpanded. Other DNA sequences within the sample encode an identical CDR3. CDR3 DNA sequence: TGTGCCTGTGACACCCTACTGGGGGACCCCTTCTTGACCGATAAACTCATCTTT. It translates to CACDTLLGDPFLTDKLIF. The rearrangement joins TRDV2 to TRDJ1; 9 bases are a match to TRDD3. The germline gives CDR1 GEAIGNYY, CDR2 EKD. J lost 2 bases, V lost 0 bases, and 12 bases had no gene match. The CDR3 is 18 amino acids.

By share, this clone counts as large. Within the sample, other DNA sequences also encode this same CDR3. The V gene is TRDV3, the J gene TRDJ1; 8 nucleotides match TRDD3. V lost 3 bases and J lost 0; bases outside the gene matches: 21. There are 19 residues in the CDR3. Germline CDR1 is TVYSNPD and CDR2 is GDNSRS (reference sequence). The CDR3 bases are TGTGCCTTCTCTTGCTATAATTTACTGGGGGGGGCGTACACCGATAAACTCATCTTT. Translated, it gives CAFSCYNLLGGAYTDKLIF. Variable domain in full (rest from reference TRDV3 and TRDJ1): CDKVTQSSPDQTVASGSEVVLLCTYDTVYSNPDLFWYRIRPDYSFQFVFYGDNSRSEGADFTQGRFSVKHILTQKAFHLVISPVRTEDSATYYCAFSCYNLLGGAYTDKLIFGKGTRVTVEP.

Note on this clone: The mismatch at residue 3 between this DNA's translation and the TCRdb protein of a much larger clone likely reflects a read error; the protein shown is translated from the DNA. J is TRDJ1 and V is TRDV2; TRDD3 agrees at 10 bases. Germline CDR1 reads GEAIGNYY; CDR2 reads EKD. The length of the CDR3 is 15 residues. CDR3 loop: CAYDPLGDGDAELIF. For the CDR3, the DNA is TGTGCCTATGACCCACTGGGGGATGGGGATGCGGAACTCATCTTT.

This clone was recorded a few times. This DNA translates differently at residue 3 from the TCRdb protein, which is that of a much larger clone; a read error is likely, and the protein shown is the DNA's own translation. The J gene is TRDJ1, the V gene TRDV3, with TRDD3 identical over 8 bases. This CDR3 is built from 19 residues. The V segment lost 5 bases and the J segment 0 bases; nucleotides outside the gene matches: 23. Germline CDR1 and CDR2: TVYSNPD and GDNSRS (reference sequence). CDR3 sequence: CALSCYNLLGGAYTDKLIF. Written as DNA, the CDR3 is TGTGCCCTCTCTTGCTATAATTTACTGGGGGGGGCGTACACCGATAAACTCATCTTT.